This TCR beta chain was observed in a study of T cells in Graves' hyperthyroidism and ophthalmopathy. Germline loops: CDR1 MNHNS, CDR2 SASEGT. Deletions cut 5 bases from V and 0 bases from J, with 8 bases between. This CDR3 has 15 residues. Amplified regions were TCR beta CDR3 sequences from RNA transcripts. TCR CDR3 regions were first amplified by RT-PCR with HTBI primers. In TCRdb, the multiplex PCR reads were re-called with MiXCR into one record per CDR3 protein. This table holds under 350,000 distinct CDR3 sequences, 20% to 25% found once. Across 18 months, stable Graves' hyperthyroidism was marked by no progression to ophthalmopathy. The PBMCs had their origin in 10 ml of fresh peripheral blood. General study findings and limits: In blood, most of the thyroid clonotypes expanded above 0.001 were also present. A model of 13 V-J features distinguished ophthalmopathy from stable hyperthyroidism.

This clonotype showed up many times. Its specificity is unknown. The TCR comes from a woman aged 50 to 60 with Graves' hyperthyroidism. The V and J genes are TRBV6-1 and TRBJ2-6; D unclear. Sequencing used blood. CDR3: CASSQQGSGANVLTF. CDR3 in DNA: TGTGCCAGCAGTCAACAAGGCTCTGGGGCCAACGTCCTGACTTTC.